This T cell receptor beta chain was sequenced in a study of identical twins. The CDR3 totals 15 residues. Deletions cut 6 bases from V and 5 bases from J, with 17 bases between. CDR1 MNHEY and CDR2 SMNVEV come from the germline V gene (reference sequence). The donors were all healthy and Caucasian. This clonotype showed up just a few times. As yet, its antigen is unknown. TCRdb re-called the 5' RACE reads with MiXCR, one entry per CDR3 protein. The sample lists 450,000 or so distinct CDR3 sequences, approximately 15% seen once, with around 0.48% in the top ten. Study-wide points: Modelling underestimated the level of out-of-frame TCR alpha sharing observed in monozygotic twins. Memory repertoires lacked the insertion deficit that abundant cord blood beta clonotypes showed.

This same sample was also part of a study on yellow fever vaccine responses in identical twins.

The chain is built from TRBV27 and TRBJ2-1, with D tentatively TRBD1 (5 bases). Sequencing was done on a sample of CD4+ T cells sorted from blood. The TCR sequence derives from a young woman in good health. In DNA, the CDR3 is TGTGCCAGCAGGCCCTATGTGGGGCAGCACAATGAGCAGTTCTTC. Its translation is CASRPYVGQHNEQFF.